The 14 T cell receptor beta chains presented below share a single source sample, sequenced in a study of blood T cell repertoires in COVID-19. Assay used: immunoSEQ multiplex PCR; TCRdb lists only in-frame clones, some missing. The sample includes 70,000 or so clones, just under 90% of them seen just once. The specimen was peripheral blood. The receptors stem from an elderly woman with active COVID-19.

This clone was observed once. This chain links TRBV27 with TRBJ2-7, with 10 bases fitting TRBD2. Germline lookup yields CDR1 MNHEY and CDR2 SMNVEV (reference sequence). The junction had 2 bases not matched to a gene; V was cut back by 3 bases and J by 0 bases. The CDR3 consists of 15 residues. CDR3 DNA sequence: TGTGCCAGCAGTTTCAGGACTAGCGGCTCCTACGAGCAGTACTTC. Translation gives CASSFRTSGSYEQYF.

V usage is TRBV28 and J usage is TRBJ1-4; TRBD1 matches at 7 bases. V was clipped by 3 bases and J by 4 bases; unmatched bases: 5. Germline assignment: CDR1 MDHEN and CDR2 SYDVKM. The length of the CDR3 is 15 residues. CDR3 amino acids: CASSFQGQLNEKLFF. CDR3 DNA: TGTGCCAGCAGTTTCCAGGGACAGCTTAATGAAAAACTGTTTTTT.

The chain links TRBV6-5 to TRBJ2-3; the match to TRBD2 covers 7 bases. The J segment lost 1 base and the V segment lost 7 bases, leaving 11 bases of the junction unmatched. CDR1 is MNHEY, CDR2 SVGAGI, per germline. This CDR3 comprises 16 residues. CDR3 sequence reads: CASTYERGLGTDTQYF. The CDR3 DNA is TGTGCCAGCACTTATGAGCGGGGCCTAGGCACAGATACGCAGTATTTT.

J is TRBJ2-7 and V is TRBV6-5; 9 bases map to TRBD1. The CDR3 has 15 amino acids. Trimming at V came to 6 bases and at J to 3 bases, leaving 9 bases not matched to a gene. Germline CDR1 MNHEY, CDR2 SVGAGI. DNA of the CDR3: TGTGCCAGCAGCCAGACCGGGACAGGGTTCTACGAGCAGTACTTC. It codes for CASSQTGTGFYEQYF.

This chain uses TRBV7-9 with TRBJ2-1, with a possible D match to TRBD2 (6 bases). Germline V gene sequence: CDR1 SEHNR, CDR2 FQNEAQ (reference sequence). The ends were cut back, 5 bases at V and 15 bases at J, with 17 bases in the middle. The CDR3 covers 12 residues. DNA of the CDR3: TGTGCCAGCAGCCGGGAGCCCGAGGGTCCGTTCTTC. Its translation: CASSREPEGPFF.

V usage is TRBV18 and J usage is TRBJ2-7; D not resolved. Germline values: CDR1 KGHSH, CDR2 LQKENI. Trimming removed 9 bases at V and 6 bases at J, with 12 bases between. The CDR3 is 11 residues long. The CDR3 DNA follows: TGTGCCAGTAGTACGGTCGGCGAGCAGTACTTC. Its protein is CASSTVGEQYF.

This chain joins TRBV28 and TRBJ2-5; D perhaps matches TRBD2 (5 bases). Between the trimmed V and J ends, which lost 1 base and 5 bases, there was a span of 23 bases. CDR3 length: 18 amino acids. Germline V CDR1 and CDR2: MDHEN, SYDVKM. The CDR3 region is CASSLSPLSSRPWETQYF. CDR3 bases: TGTGCCAGCAGTTTATCACCCTTGTCTAGCAGACCTTGGGAGACCCAGTACTTC.

The J gene is TRBJ1-5, the V gene TRBV24-1; D is perhaps TRBD1 (6 bases). The CDR3 extends over 14 amino acids. The germline V gene encodes CDR1 KGHDR and CDR2 SFDVKD. Trimming took 5 bases from V and 3 from J, leaving 10 bases between them. CDR3 coding DNA: TGTGCCACCAGTGGAGGACAGTTCAATCAGCCCCAGCATTTT. This gives the protein CATSGGQFNQPQHF.

CDR3 protein: CASSLGTAADTQYF. The CDR3 region has the DNA TGTGCCAGCAGCCTTGGGACAGCAGCAGATACGCAGTATTTT. The chain is built from TRBV7-3 and TRBJ2-3, with 7 bases aligning to TRBD1. The length of the CDR3 is 14 residues. Looked up from germline, CDR1 is SGHTA and CDR2 is FQGTGA. After removal of 5 bases from V and 4 bases from J, the junction contained 6 bases not matched to a gene. The whole variable domain, filled in from reference TRBV7-3 and TRBJ2-3, reads GAGVSQTPSNKVTEKGKYVELRCDPISGHTALYWYRQSLGQGPEFLIYFQGTGAADDSGLPNDRFFAVRPEGSVSTLKIQRTERGDSAVYLCASSLGTAADTQYFGPGTRLTVL.

The rearrangement joins TRBV20-1 to TRBJ2-7; 9 positions match TRBD1. V gave up 3 bases and J gave up 3 bases; unmatched junction bases: 6. Germline V gene sequence: CDR1 DFQATT, CDR2 SNEGSKA (reference sequence). The CDR3 runs 14 residues. CDR3 nucleotide sequence: TGCAGTGCTAGTTACCGGGACAGGGTCTACGAGCAGTACTTC. Translating it yields CSASYRDRVYEQYF.

The chain has TRBV9 and TRBJ1-1; weak D call: TRBD1 (6 bases). V was shortened by 4 bases and J by 0 bases, with 13 bases between the two germline ends. CDR3 length: 15 amino acids. Germline CDR1 and CDR2: SGDLS and YYNGEE. CDR3 DNA: TGTGCCAGCAGCCCATGGACAGTCATGAACACTGAAGCTTTCTTT. Amino acid sequence: CASSPWTVMNTEAFF. Based on the CDR3 plus reference TRBV9 and TRBJ1-1, the full variable domain is DSGVTQTPKHLITATGQRVTLRCSPRSGDLSVYWYQQSLDQGLQFLIQYYNGEERAKGNILERFSAQQFPDLHSELNLSSLELGDSALYFCASSPWTVMNTEAFFGQGTRLTVV.

The chain combines TRBV6-2 or TRBV6-3 with TRBJ1-2; TRBD1 agrees at 7 bases. V shed 6 bases, J shed 2 bases, and the junction held 3 bases outside the gene matches. Germline V gene lookup returns CDR1 MNHEY and CDR2 SVGEGT. The CDR3 sequence is 13 residues long. The CDR3 sequence: CASSSGQNYGYTF. In DNA, the CDR3 is TGTGCCAGCAGCTCGGGACAGAACTATGGCTACACCTTC.

This CDR3 is CAIRKDSRGEKLFF. CDR3 nucleotides: TGTGCCATCAGGAAGGACAGTCGAGGGGAAAAACTGTTTTTT. The J gene is TRBJ1-4, the V gene TRBV10-3; D is possibly TRBD1 (6 bases). Deletions cut 6 bases from V and 8 bases from J, with 16 bases between. Germline CDR1 reads ENHRY; CDR2 reads SYGVKD. The CDR3 loop spans 14 amino acids.

The sample holds one count of this clone. The gene calls are TRBV6-2 or TRBV6-3 and TRBJ1-2, with D perhaps matching TRBD1 (5 bases). V was cut by 0 bases and J by 0 bases, with 17 bases left in between. The CDR3 totals 18 residues. Per germline, CDR1 MNHEY and CDR2 SVGEGT. CDR3 loop: CASSYSGEGPPTNYGYTF. DNA of the CDR3: TGTGCCAGCAGTTACTCTGGGGAGGGACCGCCAACTAACTATGGCTACACCTTC.